This T cell receptor beta chain was retrieved from a study of cytomegalovirus exposure and HLA in healthy donors. Primers for the PCR totalled 60 Vbeta and 13 Jbeta. Method: immunoSEQ multiplex PCR; TCRdb's copy keeps in-frame clones and lacks some. This sample has some 130,000 clones, with 77% found just once. This CDR3 spans 13 amino acids. From germline, CDR1 is SEHNR and CDR2 FQNEAQ (reference sequence). Trimming took 2 bases from V and 0 from J, leaving 5 bases between them. This clone was counted between two and nine times. The material sequenced was PBMCs. The receptor was isolated from a male donor in good health and CMV-seropositive. The chain carries TRBV7-9 and TRBJ2-7, with D hard to call. The CDR3 nucleotides read TGTGCCAGCAGCTTAATTAACTCCTACGAGCAGTACTTC. Protein: CASSLINSYEQYF.